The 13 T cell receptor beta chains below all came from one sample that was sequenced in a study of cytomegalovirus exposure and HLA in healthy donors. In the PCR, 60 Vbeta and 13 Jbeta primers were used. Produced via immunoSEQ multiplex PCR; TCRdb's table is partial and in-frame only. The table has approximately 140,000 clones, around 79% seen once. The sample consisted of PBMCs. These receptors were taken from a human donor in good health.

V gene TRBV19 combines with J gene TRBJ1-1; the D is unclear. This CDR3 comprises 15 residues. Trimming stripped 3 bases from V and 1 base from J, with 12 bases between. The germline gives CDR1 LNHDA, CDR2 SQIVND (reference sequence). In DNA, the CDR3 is TGTGCCAGTAGTATCCAGGCTTTTTCGAACACTGAAGCTTTCTTT. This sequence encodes CASSIQAFSNTEAFF.

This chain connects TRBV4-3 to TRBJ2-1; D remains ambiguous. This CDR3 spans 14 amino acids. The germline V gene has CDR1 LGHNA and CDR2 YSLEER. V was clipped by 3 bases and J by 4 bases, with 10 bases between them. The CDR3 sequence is CASSQRGLYNEQFF. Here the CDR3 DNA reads TGCGCCAGCAGCCAGAGAGGCCTGTACAATGAGCAGTTCTTC.

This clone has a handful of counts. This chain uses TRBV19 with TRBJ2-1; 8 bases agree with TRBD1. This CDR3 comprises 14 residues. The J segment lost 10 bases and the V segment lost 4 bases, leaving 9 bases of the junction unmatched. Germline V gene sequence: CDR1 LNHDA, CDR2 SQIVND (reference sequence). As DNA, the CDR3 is TGTGCCAGTAGTAACAACAGGGGGTCGGTCGAGCAGTTCTTC. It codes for CASSNNRGSVEQFF.

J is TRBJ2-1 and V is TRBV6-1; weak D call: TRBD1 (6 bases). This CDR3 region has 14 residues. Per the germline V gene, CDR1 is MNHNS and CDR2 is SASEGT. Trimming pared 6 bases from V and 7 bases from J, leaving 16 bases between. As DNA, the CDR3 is TGTGCCAGCAGCGATTGGGACATCCTAAATGAGCAGTTCTTC. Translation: CASSDWDILNEQFF.

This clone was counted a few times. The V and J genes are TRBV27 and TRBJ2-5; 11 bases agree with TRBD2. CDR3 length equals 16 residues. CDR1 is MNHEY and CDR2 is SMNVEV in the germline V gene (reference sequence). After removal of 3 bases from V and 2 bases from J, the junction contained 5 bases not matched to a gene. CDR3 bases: TGTGCCAGCAGTTTCCTGACTAGCGGGACACAAGAGACCCAGTACTTC. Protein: CASSFLTSGTQETQYF.

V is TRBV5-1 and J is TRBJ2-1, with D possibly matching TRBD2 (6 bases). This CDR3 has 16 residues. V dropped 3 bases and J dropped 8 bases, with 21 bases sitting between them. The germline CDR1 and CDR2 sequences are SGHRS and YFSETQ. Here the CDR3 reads CASSSTPREPQDEQFF. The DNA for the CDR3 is TGCGCCAGCAGCTCCACCCCTCGGGAGCCCCAGGATGAGCAGTTCTTC. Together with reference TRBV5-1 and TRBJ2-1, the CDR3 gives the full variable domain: KAGVTQTPRYLIKTRGQQVTLSCSPISGHRSVSWYQQTPGQGLQFLFEYFSETQRNKGNFPGRFSGRQFSNSRSEMNVSTLELGDSALYLCASSSTPREPQDEQFFGPGTRLTVL.

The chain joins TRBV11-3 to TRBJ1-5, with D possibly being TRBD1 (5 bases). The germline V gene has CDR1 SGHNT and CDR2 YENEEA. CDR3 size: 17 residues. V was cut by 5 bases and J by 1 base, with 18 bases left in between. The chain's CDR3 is CASSTRSAGWSNQPQHF. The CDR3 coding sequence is TGTGCCAGCAGCACGCGATCCGCAGGGTGGAGCAATCAGCCCCAGCATTTT.

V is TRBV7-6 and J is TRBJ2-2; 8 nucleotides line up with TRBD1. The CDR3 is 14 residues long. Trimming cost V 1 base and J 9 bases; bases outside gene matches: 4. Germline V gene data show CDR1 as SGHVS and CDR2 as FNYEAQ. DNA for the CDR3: TGTGCCAGCAGCTTAGACCCAGGGGGCCGGGAGCTGTTTTTT. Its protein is CASSLDPGGRELFF.

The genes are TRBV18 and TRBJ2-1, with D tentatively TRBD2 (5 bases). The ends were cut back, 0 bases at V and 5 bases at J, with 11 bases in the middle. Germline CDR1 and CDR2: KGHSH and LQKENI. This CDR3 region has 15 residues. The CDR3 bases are TGTGCCAGCTCACCACCCCTCGGGAACGACAATGAGCAGTTCTTC. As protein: CASSPPLGNDNEQFF.

The CDR3 reads CASRPGTGATSPLHF. In nucleotides, the CDR3 is TGTGCCAGCAGGCCCGGGACAGGGGCGACCTCACCCCTCCACTTT. The chain links TRBV6-1 to TRBJ1-6; TRBD1 aligns across 10 bases. V gave up 6 bases and J gave up 10 bases; unmatched junction bases: 9. Germline lookup yields CDR1 MNHNS and CDR2 SASEGT. The CDR3 covers 15 residues.

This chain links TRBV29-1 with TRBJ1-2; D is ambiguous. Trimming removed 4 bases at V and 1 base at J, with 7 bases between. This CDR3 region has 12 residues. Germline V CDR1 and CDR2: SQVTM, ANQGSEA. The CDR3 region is CSVVEVNYGYTF. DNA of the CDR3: TGCAGCGTTGTTGAGGTTAACTATGGCTACACCTTC.

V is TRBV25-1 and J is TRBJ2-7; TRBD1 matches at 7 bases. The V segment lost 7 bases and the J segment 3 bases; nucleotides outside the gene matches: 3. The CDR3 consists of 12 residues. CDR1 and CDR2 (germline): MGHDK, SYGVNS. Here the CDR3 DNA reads TGTGCCAGCAATCGACAGGGCTACGAGCAGTACTTC. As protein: CASNRQGYEQYF.

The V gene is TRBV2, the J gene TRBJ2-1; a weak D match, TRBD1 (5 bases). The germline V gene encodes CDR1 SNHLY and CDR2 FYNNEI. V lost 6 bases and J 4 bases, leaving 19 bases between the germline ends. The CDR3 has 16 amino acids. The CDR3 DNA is TGTGCCAGCAGGGTTCCCTCAGGGAAGGCATACAATGAGCAGTTCTTC. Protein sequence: CASRVPSGKAYNEQFF.